Presented here are 2 T cell receptor beta chains from one specimen sequenced in a study of blood T cell repertoires in COVID-19. TCRdb keeps only in-frame clones here, not all; method: immunoSEQ multiplex PCR. The table includes about 200,000 clones, approximately 78% detected once. The sequencing sample was made of peripheral blood. The receptors were sampled from a woman of 80 years or more with COVID-19, enrolled during active disease.

This clone was observed a few times. V is TRBV7-9 and J is TRBJ1-4, with D tentatively TRBD1 (6 bases). V lost 5 bases, J lost 6 bases, and 13 bases lay in between. The V gene's germline CDR1 is SEHNR and CDR2 FQNEAQ (reference sequence). The CDR3 sequence is 14 residues long. CDR3 in DNA: TGTGCCAGCAGCCTTATGGACAGAGATGAAAAACTGTTTTTT. Protein: CASSLMDRDEKLFF.

The genes are TRBV6-5 and TRBJ1-3, with D maybe TRBD1 (6 bases). Germline V gene data show CDR1 as MNHEY and CDR2 as SVGAGI. The CDR3 is 14 amino acids. Trimming stripped 6 bases from V and 3 bases from J, with 12 bases between. The CDR3 reads CASRPQGIGNTIYF. The DNA for the CDR3 is TGTGCCAGCAGGCCACAGGGAATTGGAAACACCATATATTTT.